Listed below are T cell receptor beta chains from one sample, sequenced in a study of cytomegalovirus exposure and HLA in healthy donors. The repertoire was sequenced with immunoSEQ multiplex PCR; TCRdb's copy has only in-frame clones and lacks some. The sample lists 150,000 to 200,000 clones; around 83% were seen once. The sequencing input was PBMCs. The receptor set was obtained from a man in his forties or fifties in good health and CMV-seropositive. CDR3s include the opening cysteine and the closing phenylalanine or tryptophan. Each record gives: V gene, D gene, CDR3 length, J gene, clone size, CDR3 protein, CDR3 DNA. D genes are given only for firm matches. Not every row has a clone size; where given, it reads once, few, many or a size class.

TRBV29-1	TRBD1	15	TRBJ1-2	-	CSVDNVPGQPYGYTF	TGCAGCGTTGATAATGTCCCGGGACAGCCCTATGGCTACACCTTC
TRBV21-1	-	20	TRBJ2-3	once	CASSGKGRRLAGRRSDTQYF	TGTGCCAGCAGCGGGAAAGGTAGGCGACTAGCGGGACGACGATCAGATACGCAGTATTTT
TRBV7-9	TRBD2	13	TRBJ2-7	-	CAGQREDSYEQYF	TGTGCCGGACAGCGGGAGGACTCCTACGAGCAGTACTTC
TRBV11-2	-	13	TRBJ1-5	-	CASSLDFDQPQHF	TGTGCCAGCAGCTTAGATTTCGATCAGCCCCAGCATTTT
TRBV6-6	-	15	TRBJ1-5	-	CASKISDRLNQPQHF	TGTGCCAGCAAAATATCGGACAGACTTAATCAGCCCCAGCATTTT
TRBV7-2	-	14	TRBJ2-5	-	CASRPGGSQETQYF	TGTGCCAGCAGGCCCGGAGGGTCCCAAGAGACCCAGTACTTC
TRBV29-1	-	16	TRBJ2-1	-	CSVGLVYLGSYNEQFF	TGCAGCGTTGGACTAGTTTATTTGGGCTCCTACAATGAGCAGTTCTTC
TRBV4-3	TRBD1	15	TRBJ2-5	-	CASSPGQGARETQYF	TGCGCCAGCAGCCCGGGACAGGGGGCGAGGGAGACCCAGTACTTC
TRBV5-1	TRBD2	16	TRBJ2-1	-	CASSLDGTIGGNEQFF	TGCGCCAGCAGCTTGGACGGGACTATAGGTGGGAATGAGCAGTTCTTC
TRBV6-5	-	14	TRBJ1-1	-	CASSLKGRGTEAFF	TGTGCCAGCAGTCTGAAGGGCCGGGGCACTGAAGCTTTCTTT
TRBV19	TRBD1	14	TRBJ1-2	-	CASWRGQGLSGYTF	TGTGCCAGTTGGAGGGGACAGGGGTTGAGTGGCTACACCTTC
TRBV6-5	-	13	TRBJ1-2	-	CASSESQAAGYTF	TGTGCCAGCAGTGAGTCCCAGGCAGCTGGCTACACCTTC
TRBV27	TRBD2	16	TRBJ2-1	-	CASSPLAGIMGNEQFF	TGTGCCAGCAGTCCCCTAGCGGGGATTATGGGGAATGAGCAGTTCTTC
TRBV2	TRBD2	14	TRBJ2-5	-	CASTTGTKQETQYF	TGTGCCAGCACTACGGGGACTAAACAAGAGACCCAGTACTTC
TRBV6-5	-	14	TRBJ1-6	-	CASKTGSRNSPLHF	TGTGCCAGCAAGACTGGGAGCCGGAATTCACCCCTCCACTTT
TRBV5-6	TRBD1	15	TRBJ2-1	-	CASSFTGGFYNEQFF	TGTGCCAGCAGCTTTACAGGGGGCTTCTACAATGAGCAGTTCTTC
TRBV5-1	TRBD1	16	TRBJ1-2	-	CASSLSNRDRVLGYTF	TGCGCCAGCAGCTTGAGCAACCGGGACAGGGTTCTCGGCTACACCTTC
TRBV9	TRBD2	16	TRBJ2-1	-	CASSVLGTSGHNEQFF	TGTGCCAGCAGCGTACTAGGGACTAGCGGCCACAATGAGCAGTTCTTC
TRBV5-1	TRBD1	18	TRBJ2-3	-	CASSLDRGLSFHTDTQYF	TGCGCCAGCAGCTTGGACAGGGGCTTAAGCTTTCACACAGATACGCAGTATTTT
TRBV5-1	-	15	TRBJ1-1	few	CASSLVGGENTEAFF	TGCGCCAGCAGCTTGGTCGGGGGTGAGAACACTGAAGCTTTCTTT
TRBV7-6	-	17	TRBJ2-2	-	CASSFHRGGANTGELFF	TGTGCCAGCAGCTTCCACCGGGGTGGAGCGAACACCGGGGAGCTGTTTTTT
TRBV27	-	16	TRBJ2-3	-	CASSSLRGWGTDTQYF	TGTGCCAGCAGTTCCCTAAGGGGATGGGGCACAGATACGCAGTATTTT
TRBV4-3	TRBD1	15	TRBJ1-3	few	CASSHAQGAGNTIYF	TGCGCCAGCAGCCACGCCCAGGGGGCTGGAAACACCATATATTTT
TRBV9	-	15	TRBJ2-2	-	CASSVGAANTGELFF	TGTGCCAGCAGCGTGGGAGCGGCGAACACCGGGGAGCTGTTTTTT
TRBV9	-	15	TRBJ2-3	once	CASSVGGYGTDTQYF	TGTGCCAGCAGCGTAGGAGGGTATGGCACAGATACGCAGTATTTT
TRBV10-2	-	12	TRBJ2-7	-	CASSESSYEQYF	TGCGCCAGCAGTGAGTCTAGCTACGAGCAGTACTTC
TRBV5-1	-	15	TRBJ2-2	-	CASSLRQASTGELFF	TGCGCCAGCAGCTTGAGACAGGCGAGCACCGGGGAGCTGTTTTTT
TRBV15	TRBD1	14	TRBJ2-4	-	CATSRLTGTDIQYF	TGTGCCACCAGCAGATTAACCGGGACAGACATTCAGTACTTC
TRBV5-4	TRBD2	16	TRBJ2-7	-	CASSLGASGTAYEQYF	TGTGCCAGCAGCTTGGGGGCTAGCGGGACTGCCTACGAGCAGTACTTC
TRBV30	-	13	TRBJ1-1	once	CAWSWGGDTEAFF	TGTGCCTGGAGTTGGGGGGGGGACACTGAAGCTTTCTTT
TRBV9	TRBD1	16	TRBJ2-3	-	CASSARTGGALDTQYF	TGTGCCAGCAGCGCTCGGACAGGGGGCGCATTAGATACGCAGTATTTT
TRBV9	TRBD1	15	TRBJ1-1	-	CASSLRQGAGDEAFF	TGTGCCAGCAGCCTAAGACAGGGGGCGGGGGATGAAGCTTTCTTT
TRBV11-2	TRBD1	13	TRBJ2-7	-	CASSWGQGYEQYF	TGTGCCAGCAGTTGGGGACAGGGCTACGAGCAGTACTTC
TRBV7-2	-	15	TRBJ1-1	-	CASSPRYDGTSEAFF	TGTGCCAGCAGCCCGAGGTATGATGGGACTAGTGAAGCTTTCTTT
TRBV19	TRBD2	18	TRBJ2-1	-	CASSMGGRSGRAVSEQFF	TGTGCCAGTAGTATGGGGGGGCGCAGCGGGAGGGCCGTCAGTGAGCAGTTCTTC
TRBV7-9	TRBD1	18	TRBJ1-2	-	CASSLGRTGASHDYGYTF	TGTGCCAGCAGCTTAGGCCGGACAGGGGCTTCTCATGACTATGGCTACACCTTC
TRBV18	-	14	TRBJ1-1	-	CASSHNDRRSEAFF	TGTGCCAGCTCACATAACGACCGGCGGTCTGAAGCTTTCTTT
TRBV28	TRBD1	14	TRBJ1-1	-	CASSSTGWASEAFF	TGTGCCAGCAGTTCGACAGGGTGGGCATCTGAAGCTTTCTTT
TRBV5-6	-	13	TRBJ2-3	-	CASRPRQTDTQYF	TGTGCCAGCAGGCCGAGACAGACAGATACGCAGTATTTT
TRBV5-1	TRBD2	14	TRBJ2-7	once	CASSVPGLATEQYF	TGCGCCAGCAGCGTGCCGGGACTAGCAACCGAGCAGTACTTC
TRBV6-5	TRBD1	14	TRBJ1-2	-	CASSRTGTGAGYTF	TGTGCCAGCAGTCGCACCGGGACAGGGGCTGGCTACACCTTC
TRBV27	-	13	TRBJ1-2	-	CASSFQGTYGYTF	TGTGCCAGCAGTTTCCAGGGTACCTATGGCTACACCTTC
TRBV5-4	TRBD1	16	TRBJ1-4	-	CASSVRTGGLNEKLFF	TGTGCCAGCAGCGTTCGAACAGGGGGCTTGAATGAAAAACTGTTTTTT
TRBV10-3	TRBD1	13	TRBJ1-5	-	CAIRQGANQPQHF	TGTGCCATCAGACAGGGGGCCAATCAGCCCCAGCATTTT
TRBV5-1	TRBD1	16	TRBJ2-4	-	CASSLTTGWAENIQYF	TGCGCCAGCAGCTTAACGACAGGGTGGGCGGAGAACATTCAGTACTTC
TRBV2	-	15	TRBJ1-5	once	CASSSGFYSNQPQHF	TGTGCCAGCAGTTCCGGGTTCTATAGCAATCAGCCCCAGCATTTT
TRBV7-7	TRBD2	14	TRBJ2-1	-	CASSPGLAGGEQFF	TGTGCCAGCAGCCCCGGACTAGCGGGAGGTGAGCAGTTCTTC
TRBV5-4	-	14	TRBJ2-1	-	CASSEGGRDNEQFF	TGTGCCAGCAGCGAAGGGGGGAGGGACAATGAGCAGTTCTTC
TRBV14	TRBD1	15	TRBJ1-1	-	CASSLRTGRVTEAFF	TGTGCCAGCAGCCTACGGACAGGGAGGGTCACTGAAGCTTTCTTT
TRBV19	TRBD1	18	TRBJ1-5	-	CASSREQGAGLSNQPQHF	TGTGCCAGTAGTAGAGAACAGGGGGCAGGACTTAGCAATCAGCCCCAGCATTTT
TRBV19	-	12	TRBJ1-1	-	CASSTYDTEAFF	TGTGCCAGTAGTACGTATGACACTGAAGCTTTCTTT
TRBV28	-	13	TRBJ1-1	-	CASSLRRGAEAFF	TGTGCCAGCAGTTTACGCAGGGGCGCTGAAGCTTTCTTT
TRBV11-2	TRBD2	17	TRBJ2-5	-	CASSLYGTSGRRETQYF	TGTGCCAGCAGCTTATATGGGACTAGCGGGAGGCGGGAGACCCAGTACTTC
TRBV10-2	-	15	TRBJ2-2	-	CASSGVAGNTGELFF	TGCGCCAGCAGTGGAGTGGCAGGGAACACCGGGGAGCTGTTTTTT
TRBV5-1	-	14	TRBJ2-3	-	CASSLVGGADTQYF	TGCGCCAGCAGCTTGGTTGGGGGCGCAGATACGCAGTATTTT
TRBV7-2	TRBD1	15	TRBJ2-7	-	CASSFEMGQTYEQYF	TGTGCCAGCAGCTTTGAGATGGGACAGACCTACGAGCAGTACTTC
TRBV9	TRBD2	16	TRBJ2-4	-	CASSVGDSGRLDIQYF	TGTGCCAGCAGCGTAGGGGATAGCGGGAGGTTGGACATTCAGTACTTC